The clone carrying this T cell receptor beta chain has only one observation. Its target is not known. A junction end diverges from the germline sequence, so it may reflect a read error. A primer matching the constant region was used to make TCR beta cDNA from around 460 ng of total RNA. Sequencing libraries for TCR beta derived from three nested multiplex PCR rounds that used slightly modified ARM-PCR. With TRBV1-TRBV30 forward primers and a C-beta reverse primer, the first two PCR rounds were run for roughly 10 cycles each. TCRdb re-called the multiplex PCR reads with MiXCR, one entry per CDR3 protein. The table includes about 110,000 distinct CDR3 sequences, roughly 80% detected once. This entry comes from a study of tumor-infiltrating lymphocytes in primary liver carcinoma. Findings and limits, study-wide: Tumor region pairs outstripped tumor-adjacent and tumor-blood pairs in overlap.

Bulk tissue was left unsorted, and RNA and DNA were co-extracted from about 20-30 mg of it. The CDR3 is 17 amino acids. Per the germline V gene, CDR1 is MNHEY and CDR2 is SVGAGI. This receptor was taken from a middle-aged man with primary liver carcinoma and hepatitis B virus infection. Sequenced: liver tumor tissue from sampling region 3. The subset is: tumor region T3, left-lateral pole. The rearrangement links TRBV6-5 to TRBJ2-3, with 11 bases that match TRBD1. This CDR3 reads CARSSETPGQGGDTRYF. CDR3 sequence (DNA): TGTGCTAGGAGTTCCGAGACGCCGGGACAGGGGGGAGATACGCGGTATTTT.